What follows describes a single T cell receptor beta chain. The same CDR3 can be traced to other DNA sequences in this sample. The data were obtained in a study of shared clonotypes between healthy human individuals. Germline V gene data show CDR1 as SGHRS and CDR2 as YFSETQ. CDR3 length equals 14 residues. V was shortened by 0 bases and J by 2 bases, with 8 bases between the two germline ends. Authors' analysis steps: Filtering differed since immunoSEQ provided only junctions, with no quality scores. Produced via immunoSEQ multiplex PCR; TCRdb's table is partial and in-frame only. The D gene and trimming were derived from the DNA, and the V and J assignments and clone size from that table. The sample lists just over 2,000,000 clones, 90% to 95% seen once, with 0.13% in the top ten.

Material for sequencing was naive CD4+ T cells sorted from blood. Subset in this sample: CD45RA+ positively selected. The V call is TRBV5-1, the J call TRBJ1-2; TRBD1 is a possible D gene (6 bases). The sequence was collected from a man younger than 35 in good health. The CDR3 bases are TGCGCCAGCAGCTTGGACAGGGTGAACTATGGCTACACCTTC. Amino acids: CASSLDRVNYGYTF. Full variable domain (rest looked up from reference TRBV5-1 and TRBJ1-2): KAGVTQTPRYLIKTRGQQVTLSCSPISGHRSVSWYQQTPGQGLQFLFEYFSETQRNKGNFPGRFSGRQFSNSRSEMNVSTLELGDSALYLCASSLDRVNYGYTFGSGTRLTVV.